The sample holds one count of the clone carrying this T cell receptor beta chain. The authors' processing: The assay estimated nucleated cells by amplifying reference gene primers. Assay: immunoSEQ multiplex PCR; the TCRdb copy retains only in-frame clones and omits some. V and J calls and clone size are as listed in that table; D and trimming were resolved from the DNA. The data show tens of thousands of clones, approximately 80% seen once. The germline CDR1 and CDR2 sequences are MNHEY and SVGEGT. J was trimmed by 5 bases and V by 0 bases; bases with no gene match: 10. This CDR3 comprises 16 residues. Followed longitudinally, the Seattle patients had been enrolled during active infection. The data derive from a study of blood T cell repertoires in COVID-19. Study summary: Samples came from the United States, Italy and Spain, spanning acute and convalescent COVID-19. The cDNA or gDNA used as material had been derived from T cells, B-cell-depleted T cells, or PBMCs.

Source material: peripheral blood. This clonotype originated in an elderly man with COVID-19, enrolled during active disease. V and J are TRBV6-2 or TRBV6-3 and TRBJ2-7; 7 bases map to TRBD2. The CDR3 DNA is TGTGCCAGCAGTTACTCTCGAGGGAGGGCCTATAACGAGCAGTACTTC. Translation: CASSYSRGRAYNEQYF.